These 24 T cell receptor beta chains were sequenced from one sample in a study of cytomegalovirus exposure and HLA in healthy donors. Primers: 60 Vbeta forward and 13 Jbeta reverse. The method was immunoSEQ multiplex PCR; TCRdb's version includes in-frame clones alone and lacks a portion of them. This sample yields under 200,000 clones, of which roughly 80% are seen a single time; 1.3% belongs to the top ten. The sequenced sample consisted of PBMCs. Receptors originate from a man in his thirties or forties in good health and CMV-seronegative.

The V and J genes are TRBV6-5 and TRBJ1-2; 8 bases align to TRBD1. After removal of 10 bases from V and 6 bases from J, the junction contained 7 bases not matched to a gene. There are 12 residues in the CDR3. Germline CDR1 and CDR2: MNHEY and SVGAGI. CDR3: CATQTGEDGYTF. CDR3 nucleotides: TGTGCCACCCAGACAGGGGAAGATGGCTACACCTTC.

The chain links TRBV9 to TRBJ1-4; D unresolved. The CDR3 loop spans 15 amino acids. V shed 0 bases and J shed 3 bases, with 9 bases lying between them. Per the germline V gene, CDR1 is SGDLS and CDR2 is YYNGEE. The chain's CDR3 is CASSVGLAPNEKLFF. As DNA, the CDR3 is TGTGCCAGCAGCGTAGGTTTAGCCCCTAATGAAAAACTGTTTTTT. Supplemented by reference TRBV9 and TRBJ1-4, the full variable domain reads DSGVTQTPKHLITATGQRVTLRCSPRSGDLSVYWYQQSLDQGLQFLIQYYNGEERAKGNILERFSAQQFPDLHSELNLSSLELGDSALYFCASSVGLAPNEKLFFGSGTQLSVL.

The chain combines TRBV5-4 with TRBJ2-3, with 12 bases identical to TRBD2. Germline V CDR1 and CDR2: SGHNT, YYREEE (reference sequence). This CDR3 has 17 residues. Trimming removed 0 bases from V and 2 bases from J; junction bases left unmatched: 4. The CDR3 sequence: CASSLGLAGVATDTQYF. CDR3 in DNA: TGTGCCAGCAGCTTGGGACTAGCGGGAGTAGCCACAGATACGCAGTATTTT.

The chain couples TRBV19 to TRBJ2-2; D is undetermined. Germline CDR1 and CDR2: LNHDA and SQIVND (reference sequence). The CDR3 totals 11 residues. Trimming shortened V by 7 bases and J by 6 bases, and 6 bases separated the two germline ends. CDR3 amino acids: CASITAGELFF. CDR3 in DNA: TGTGCCAGTATTACGGCCGGGGAGCTGTTTTTT.

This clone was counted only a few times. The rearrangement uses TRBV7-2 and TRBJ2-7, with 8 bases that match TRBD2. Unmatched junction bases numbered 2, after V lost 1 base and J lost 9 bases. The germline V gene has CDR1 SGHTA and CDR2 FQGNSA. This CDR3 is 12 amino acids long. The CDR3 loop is CASSLDRGGQYF. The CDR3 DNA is TGTGCCAGCAGCTTAGACCGGGGGGGGCAGTACTTC. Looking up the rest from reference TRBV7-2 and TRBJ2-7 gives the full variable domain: GAGVSQSPSNKVTEKGKDVELRCDPISGHTALYWYRQSLGQGLEFLIYFQGNSAPDKSGLPSDRFSAERTGGSVSTLTIQRTQQEDSAVYLCASSLDRGGQYFGPGTRLTVT.

The CDR3 nucleotides are TGTGCCAGCTCAAAAAATCCCCCGGGACAGCACAACGAGCAGTACTTC. Translating gives CASSKNPPGQHNEQYF. This chain links TRBV18 with TRBJ2-7; TRBD1 aligns across 7 bases. V lost 5 bases to trimming and J lost 5 bases; unmatched junction nucleotides: 15. Germline CDR1 reads KGHSH; CDR2 reads LQKENI. The CDR3 consists of 16 residues. The whole variable domain, filled in from reference TRBV18 and TRBJ2-7, reads NAGVMQNPRHLVRRRGQEARLRCSPMKGHSHVYWYRQLPEEGLKFMVYLQKENIIDESGMPKERFSAEFPKEGPSILRIQQVVRGDSAAYFCASSKNPPGQHNEQYFGPGTRLTVT.

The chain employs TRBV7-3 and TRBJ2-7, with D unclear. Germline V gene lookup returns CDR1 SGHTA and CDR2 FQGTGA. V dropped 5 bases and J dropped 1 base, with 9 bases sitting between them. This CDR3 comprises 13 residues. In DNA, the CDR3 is TGTGCCAGCAGCCCATCCGGGTCCTACGAGCAGTACTTC. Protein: CASSPSGSYEQYF. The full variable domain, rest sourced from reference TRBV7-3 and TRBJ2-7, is GAGVSQTPSNKVTEKGKYVELRCDPISGHTALYWYRQSLGQGPEFLIYFQGTGAADDSGLPNDRFFAVRPEGSVSTLKIQRTERGDSAVYLCASSPSGSYEQYFGPGTRLTVT.

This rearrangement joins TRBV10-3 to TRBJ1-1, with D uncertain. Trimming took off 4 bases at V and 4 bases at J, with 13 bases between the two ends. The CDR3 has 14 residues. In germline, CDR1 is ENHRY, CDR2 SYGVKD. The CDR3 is CAISVNLQPTEAFF. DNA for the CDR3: TGTGCCATCAGTGTTAATTTACAGCCCACTGAAGCTTTCTTT.

The CDR3 DNA is TGTGCCAGCAGCGGAACAGGGAAGATGGGCTATGGCTACACCTTC. Residues: CASSGTGKMGYGYTF. The chain employs TRBV5-4 and TRBJ1-2, with D possibly TRBD1 on 6 matching bases. Trimming shortened V by 4 bases and J by 4 bases, and 17 bases separated the two germline ends. Germline assignment: CDR1 SGHNT and CDR2 YYREEE (reference sequence). This CDR3 comprises 15 residues.

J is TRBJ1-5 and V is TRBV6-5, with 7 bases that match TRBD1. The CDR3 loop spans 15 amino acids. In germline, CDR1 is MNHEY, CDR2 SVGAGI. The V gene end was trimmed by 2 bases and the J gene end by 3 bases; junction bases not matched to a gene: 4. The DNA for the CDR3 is TGTGCCAGCAGTTACCCGGGACAGACCAATCAGCCCCAGCATTTT. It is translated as CASSYPGQTNQPQHF.

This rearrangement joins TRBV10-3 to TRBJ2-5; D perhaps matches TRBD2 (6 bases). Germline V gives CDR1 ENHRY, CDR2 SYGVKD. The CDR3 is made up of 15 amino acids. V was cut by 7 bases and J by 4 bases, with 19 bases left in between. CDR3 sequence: CAIMDRGKGPETQYF. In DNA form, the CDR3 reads TGTGCCATCATGGACCGCGGGAAGGGCCCAGAGACCCAGTACTTC.

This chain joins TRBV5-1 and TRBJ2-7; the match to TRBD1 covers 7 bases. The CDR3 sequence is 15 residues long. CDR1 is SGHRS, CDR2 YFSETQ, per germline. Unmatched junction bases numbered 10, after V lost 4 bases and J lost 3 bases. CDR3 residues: CASSPQTGIDYEQYF. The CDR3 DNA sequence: TGCGCCAGCAGCCCTCAGACAGGGATAGACTACGAGCAGTACTTC. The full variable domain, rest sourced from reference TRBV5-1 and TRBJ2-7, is KAGVTQTPRYLIKTRGQQVTLSCSPISGHRSVSWYQQTPGQGLQFLFEYFSETQRNKGNFPGRFSGRQFSNSRSEMNVSTLELGDSALYLCASSPQTGIDYEQYFGPGTRLTVT.

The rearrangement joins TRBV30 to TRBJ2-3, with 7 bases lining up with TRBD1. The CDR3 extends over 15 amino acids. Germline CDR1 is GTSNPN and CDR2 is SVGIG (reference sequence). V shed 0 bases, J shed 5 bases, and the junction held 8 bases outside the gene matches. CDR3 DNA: TGTGCCTGGAGTGTACAGGGGACAGTGGGAGATACGCAGTATTTT. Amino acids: CAWSVQGTVGDTQYF.

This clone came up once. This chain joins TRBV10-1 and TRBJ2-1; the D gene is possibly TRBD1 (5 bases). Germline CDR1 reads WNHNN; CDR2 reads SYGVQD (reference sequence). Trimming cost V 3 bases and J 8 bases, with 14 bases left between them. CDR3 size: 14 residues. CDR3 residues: CASSDGPRDYEQFF. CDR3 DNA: TGCGCCAGCAGTGATGGTCCCAGGGATTATGAGCAGTTCTTC.

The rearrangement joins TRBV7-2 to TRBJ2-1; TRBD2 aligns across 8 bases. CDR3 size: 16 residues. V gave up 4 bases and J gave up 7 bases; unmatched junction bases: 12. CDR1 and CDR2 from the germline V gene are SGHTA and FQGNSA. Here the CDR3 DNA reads TGTGCCAGCAGCTCCACTCTTGATCCTAGCGGGAATGAGCAGTTCTTC. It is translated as CASSSTLDPSGNEQFF.

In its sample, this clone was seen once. The CDR3 sequence is CASSPPSGGGGGYGYTF. CDR3 coding DNA: TGTGCCAGCTCACCACCTTCGGGGGGTGGAGGAGGCTATGGCTACACCTTC. This rearrangement joins TRBV18 to TRBJ1-2; D perhaps matches TRBD1 (5 bases). CDR3 length: 17 residues. The V end was cut by 0 bases, the J end by 4 bases, with 18 bases between. Germline loops: CDR1 KGHSH, CDR2 LQKENI.

The DNA for the CDR3 is TGCGCCAGCAGCTTAGGGACTAGAAGCTCCTACAATGAGCAGTTCTTC. Its protein product is CASSLGTRSSYNEQFF. The rearrangement joins TRBV5-1 to TRBJ2-1; 8 bases agree with TRBD2. Per germline, CDR1 SGHRS and CDR2 YFSETQ. This CDR3 is built from 16 residues. Trimming removed 2 bases from V and 0 bases from J; junction bases left unmatched: 4. The full variable domain, rest sourced from reference TRBV5-1 and TRBJ2-1, is KAGVTQTPRYLIKTRGQQVTLSCSPISGHRSVSWYQQTPGQGLQFLFEYFSETQRNKGNFPGRFSGRQFSNSRSEMNVSTLELGDSALYLCASSLGTRSSYNEQFFGPGTRLTVL.

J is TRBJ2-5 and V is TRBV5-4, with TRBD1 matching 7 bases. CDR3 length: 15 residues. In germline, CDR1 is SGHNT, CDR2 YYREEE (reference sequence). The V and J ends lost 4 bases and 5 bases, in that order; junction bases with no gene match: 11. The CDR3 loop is CASSPGQAWTETQYF. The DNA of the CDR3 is TGTGCCAGCAGCCCCGGACAGGCGTGGACCGAGACCCAGTACTTC. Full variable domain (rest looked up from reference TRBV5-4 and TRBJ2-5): ETGVTQSPTHLIKTRGQQVTLRCSSQSGHNTVSWYQQALGQGPQFIFQYYREEENGRGNFPPRFSGLQFPNYSSELNVNALELDDSALYLCASSPGQAWTETQYFGPGTRLLVL.

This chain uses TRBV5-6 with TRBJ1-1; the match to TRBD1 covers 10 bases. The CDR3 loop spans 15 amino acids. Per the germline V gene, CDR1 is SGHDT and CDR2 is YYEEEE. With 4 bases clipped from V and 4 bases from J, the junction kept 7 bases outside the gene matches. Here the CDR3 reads CASSPDRGLGTEAFF. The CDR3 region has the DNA TGTGCCAGCAGCCCCGACAGGGGGCTCGGCACTGAAGCTTTCTTT.

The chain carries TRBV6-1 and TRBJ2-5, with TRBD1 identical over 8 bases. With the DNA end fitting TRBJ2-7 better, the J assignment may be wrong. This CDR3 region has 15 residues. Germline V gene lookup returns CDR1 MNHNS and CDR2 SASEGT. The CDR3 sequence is CASTGQGAWVYEQYF. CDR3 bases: TGTGCCAGCACCGGTCAGGGGGCCTGGGTTTACGAGCAGTACTTC.

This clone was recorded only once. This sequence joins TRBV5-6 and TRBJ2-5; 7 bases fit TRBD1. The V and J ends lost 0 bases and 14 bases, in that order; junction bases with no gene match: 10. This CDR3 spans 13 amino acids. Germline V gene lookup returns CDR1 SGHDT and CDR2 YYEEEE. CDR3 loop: CASSLAGTDYYYF. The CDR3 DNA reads TGTGCCAGCAGCTTGGCCGGGACAGACTATTACTACTTC.

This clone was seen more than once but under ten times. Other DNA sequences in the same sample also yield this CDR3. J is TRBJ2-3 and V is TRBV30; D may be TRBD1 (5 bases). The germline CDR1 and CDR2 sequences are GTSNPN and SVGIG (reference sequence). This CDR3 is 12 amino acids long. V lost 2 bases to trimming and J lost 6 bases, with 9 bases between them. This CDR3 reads CAWSPGPDTQYF. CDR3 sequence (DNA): TGTGCCTGGAGTCCAGGGCCCGATACGCAGTATTTT.

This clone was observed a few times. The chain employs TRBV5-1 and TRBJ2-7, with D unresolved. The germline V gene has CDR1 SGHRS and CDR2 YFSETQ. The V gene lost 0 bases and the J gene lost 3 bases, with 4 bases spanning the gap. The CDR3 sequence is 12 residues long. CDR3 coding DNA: TGCGCCAGCAGCTTGGATCACTACGAGCAGTACTTC. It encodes CASSLDHYEQYF.

This CDR3 reads CASRQGRDTQYF. The CDR3 DNA follows: TGTGCCAGCAGACAGGGTAGAGATACGCAGTATTTT. The J gene is TRBJ2-3, the V gene TRBV2; tentative D call: TRBD1 (6 bases). This CDR3 is 12 amino acids long. The V and J ends lost 6 bases and 5 bases respectively, with 9 bases between them. CDR1 and CDR2 from the germline V gene are SNHLY and FYNNEI.